The 10 T cell receptor beta chains in this list originate from one sample, sequenced in a study of T cell repertoires in cytomegalovirus infection. TCRdb recomputed calls from the reads with MiXCR, one row per CDR3 protein. The data show a few hundred thousand distinct CDR3 sequences, with about 39% seen just once and roughly two fifths held by the top ten. These TCRs are of unknown antigen specificity. The sample in question was cultured PBMCs, obtained from culture after CMV antigen stimulation. The receptors come from a human donor in good health (CMV status not recorded). Some clones in this sample may be carry-over from other donors' samples.

This clonotype was found many times. V is TRBV7-2 and J is TRBJ2-1; the match to TRBD2 covers 12 bases. V lost 6 bases to trimming and J lost 0 bases; unmatched junction nucleotides: 6. The germline V gene has CDR1 SGHTA and CDR2 FQGNSA. The length of the CDR3 is 17 residues. The DNA for the CDR3 is TGTGCCAGCAGTCCAACTAGCGGGGGGACCTCCTACAATGAGCAGTTCTTC. Protein product: CASSPTSGGTSYNEQFF.

The chain links TRBV5-1 to TRBJ2-2; D may be TRBD2 (6 bases). Germline values: CDR1 SGHRS, CDR2 YFSETQ. V was shortened by 0 bases and J by 4 bases, with 16 bases between the two germline ends. The CDR3 has 17 residues. This CDR3 reads CASSLDGGARGTGELFF. The CDR3, as DNA: TGCGCCAGCAGCTTGGACGGGGGAGCGAGGGGCACCGGGGAGCTGTTTTTT.

This clonotype was detected a few times. V and J are TRBV6-6 and TRBJ1-5; D is unresolved. The CDR3 covers 11 residues. Germline-derived CDR1 and CDR2 are MNHNY and SVGAGI (reference sequence). V was trimmed by 7 bases and J by 12 bases, leaving 13 bases between them. The CDR3 region is CASTRGGNQHF. CDR3 DNA sequence: TGTGCCAGCACCCGAGGAGGGAACCAGCATTTT.

The genes are TRBV29-1 and TRBJ2-3; no clear D. CDR1 SQVTM and CDR2 ANQGSEA come from the germline V gene. V was cut by 7 bases and J by 6 bases, with 17 bases left in between. This CDR3 has 13 amino acids. CDR3 in DNA: TGCAGCGCTACAATTGCAGGTTTGGATACGCAGTATTTT. This encodes CSATIAGLDTQYF.

This chain connects TRBV7-9 to TRBJ2-1, with 10 bases matching TRBD2. The CDR3 is 17 amino acids. CDR1 and CDR2 from the germline V gene are SEHNR and FQNEAQ (reference sequence). V dropped 5 bases and J dropped 5; count of bases not matched to a gene: 12. DNA for the CDR3: TGTGCCAGCAGCCCGCCGGGACTAGCGATTTTCGACAATGAGCAGTTCTTC. Protein sequence: CASSPPGLAIFDNEQFF.

The V call is TRBV6-6, the J call TRBJ2-2, with D perhaps given as TRBD1 or TRBD2 (5 bases each). Trimming pared 5 bases from V and 1 base from J, leaving 11 bases between. The CDR3 extends over 15 amino acids. CDR1 and CDR2 (germline): MNHNY, SVGAGI (reference sequence). For the CDR3, the DNA is TGTGCCAGCAGTAGAACGAGGGGGAACACCGGGGAGCTGTTTTTT. Residues: CASSRTRGNTGELFF.

This clonotype was observed a handful of times. This sequence joins TRBV7-2 and TRBJ2-2; D possibly corresponds to TRBD1 (5 bases). V was trimmed by 7 bases and J by 1 base, leaving 19 bases between them. In germline, CDR1 is SGHTA, CDR2 FQGNSA. The CDR3 runs to 17 residues. The CDR3 bases are TGTGCCAGCACCAGGGCGTCCGCCATTCTGAACACCGGGGAGCTGTTTTTT. It specifies CASTRASAILNTGELFF.

This clonotype was seen a few times. The chain couples TRBV7-8 to TRBJ2-1, with 7 bases matching TRBD2. V lost 3 bases, J lost 6 bases, and 5 bases stayed unmatched. The CDR3 sequence is 14 residues long. CDR1 and CDR2 (germline): SGHVS, FQNEAQ. The DNA of the CDR3 is TGTGCCAGCAGCTTCAGCGGGGATTTCAATGAGCAGTTCTTC. This codes for CASSFSGDFNEQFF.

This clonotype showed up many times. The V call is TRBV6-1, the J call TRBJ2-7; 9 bases align to TRBD1. V shed 5 bases, J shed 5 bases, and the junction held 7 bases outside the gene matches. CDR1 MNHNS and CDR2 SASEGT come from the germline V gene. The CDR3 has 14 amino acids. The DNA for the CDR3 is TGTGCCAGCAGTTTGACAGGGGGAAGCAACGAGCAGTACTTC. Its translation: CASSLTGGSNEQYF.

This clonotype was recorded a few times. The J gene is TRBJ1-1, the V gene TRBV18; 11 bases match TRBD1. The CDR3 covers 14 residues. The germline gives CDR1 KGHSH, CDR2 LQKENI. V gave up 5 bases and J gave up 6 bases; unmatched junction bases: 5. The CDR3 nucleotides are TGTGCCAGCTCATCAGGACAGGGGGCATCTGAAGCTTTCTTT. Encoded protein: CASSSGQGASEAFF. The full variable domain, with the rest looked up from reference TRBV18 and TRBJ1-1, is NAGVMQNPRHLVRRRGQEARLRCSPMKGHSHVYWYRQLPEEGLKFMVYLQKENIIDESGMPKERFSAEFPKEGPSILRIQQVVRGDSAAYFCASSSGQGASEAFFGQGTRLTVV.